These 6 T cell receptor beta chains came from one sample sequenced in a study of CD8 T cells in ankylosing spondylitis. MiXCR, run by TCRdb on the 5' RACE reads, gives a single entry per CDR3 protein. The sample carries roughly 160,000 distinct CDR3 sequences, about 9.9% recorded once. Sequencing was carried out using blood, either unsorted or a sorted T cell fraction (not recorded which). All receptors derive from a male donor with ankylosing spondylitis or in good health (not recorded which).

This clonotype was seen many times. The chain recombines TRBV15 with TRBJ2-3; 7 bases map to TRBD1. Losses at the gene ends were 0 bases for V and 4 bases for J; bases not matched to a gene: 4. This CDR3 has 15 amino acids. The germline CDR1 and CDR2 sequences are LNHNV and YYDKDF (reference sequence). The CDR3 region is CATSREGDRADTQYF. CDR3 coding DNA: TGTGCCACCAGCAGAGAAGGAGACAGGGCAGATACGCAGTATTTT.

This clonotype was counted between two and nine times. The rearrangement uses TRBV5-1 and TRBJ2-5, with TRBD2 matching 7 bases. Trimming at V came to 1 base and at J to 1 base, leaving 7 bases not matched to a gene. The CDR3 extends over 16 amino acids. The V gene's germline CDR1 is SGHRS and CDR2 YFSETQ. CDR3 DNA sequence: TGCGCCAGCAGCTTGCGAAGGGGAGGGAGCCAAGAGACCCAGTACTTC. This codes for CASSLRRGGSQETQYF.

The genes are TRBV9 and TRBJ2-3, with 10 bases aligning to TRBD2. The trim removed 0 bases at V and 8 bases at J, leaving 9 bases unmatched. CDR1 and CDR2 (germline): SGDLS, YYNGEE. The CDR3 is made up of 16 amino acids. In nucleotides, the CDR3 is TGTGCCAGCAGCGTAGGGCTAGCGGGGGTCGGGGCTACGCAGTATTTT. Its protein product is CASSVGLAGVGATQYF.

The rearrangement uses TRBV20-1 and TRBJ2-5; TRBD2 aligns across 14 bases. CDR3 length equals 16 residues. From germline, CDR1 is DFQATT and CDR2 SNEGSKA (reference sequence). After removal of 6 bases from V and 4 bases from J, the junction contained 10 bases not matched to a gene. CDR3: CSATSAGLAGGETQYF. CDR3 bases: TGCAGTGCCACATCCGCCGGACTAGCGGGAGGAGAGACCCAGTACTTC.

This clonotype was detected many times. The chain employs TRBV10-3 and TRBJ1-1; the match to TRBD1 covers 8 bases. CDR3 length: 14 residues. Germline trimming cut 6 bases from V and 4 bases from J; bases unmatched to any gene: 7. Looked up from germline, CDR1 is ENHRY and CDR2 is SYGVKD. The CDR3, as DNA: TGTGCCATCAGGGGGCAGGGGGCCTTCACTGAAGCTTTCTTT. Its protein product is CAIRGQGAFTEAFF.

Of note for this clonotype: This may come from a read error, since a much larger clone is one base off. The V gene is TRBV20-1, the J gene TRBJ1-6; no clear D gene. The CDR3 is 13 amino acids. Germline V lookup: CDR1 DFQATT, CDR2 SNEGSKA (reference sequence). The CDR3 DNA follows: TGCAGTGCGCTCCCAGTGGATAAGTCACCCTTCCACTTT. The encoded protein is CSALPVDKSPFHF.